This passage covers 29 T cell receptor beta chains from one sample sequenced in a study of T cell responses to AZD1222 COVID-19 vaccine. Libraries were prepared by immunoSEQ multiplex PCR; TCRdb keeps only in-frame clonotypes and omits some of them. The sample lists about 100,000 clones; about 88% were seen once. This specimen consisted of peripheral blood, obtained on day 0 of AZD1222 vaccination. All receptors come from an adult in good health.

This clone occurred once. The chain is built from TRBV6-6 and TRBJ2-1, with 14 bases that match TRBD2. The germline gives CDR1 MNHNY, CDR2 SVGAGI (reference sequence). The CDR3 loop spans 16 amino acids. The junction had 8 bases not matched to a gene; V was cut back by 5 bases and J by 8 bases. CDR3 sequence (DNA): TGTGCCAGCAGTCGAAAGCCGGGACTAGCGGGAGATGAGCAGTTCTTC. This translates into CASSRKPGLAGDEQFF.

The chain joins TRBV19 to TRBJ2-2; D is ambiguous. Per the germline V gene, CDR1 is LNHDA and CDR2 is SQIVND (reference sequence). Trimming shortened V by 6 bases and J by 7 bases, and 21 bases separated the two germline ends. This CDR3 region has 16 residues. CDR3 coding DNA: TGTGCCAGTAGAACGACGACTCGAGACGTTGGCGGGGAGCTGTTTTTT. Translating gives CASRTTTRDVGGELFF.

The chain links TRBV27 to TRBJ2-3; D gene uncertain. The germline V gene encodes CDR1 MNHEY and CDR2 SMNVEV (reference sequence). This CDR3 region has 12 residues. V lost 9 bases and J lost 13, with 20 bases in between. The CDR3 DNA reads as TGTGCCAGTTCTCAACTCGCGGAACGGGAGTATTTT. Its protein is CASSQLAEREYF.

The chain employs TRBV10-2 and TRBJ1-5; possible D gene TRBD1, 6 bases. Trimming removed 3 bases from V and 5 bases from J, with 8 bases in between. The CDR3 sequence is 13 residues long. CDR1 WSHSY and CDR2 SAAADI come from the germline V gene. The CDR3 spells CASSDPGDQPQHF. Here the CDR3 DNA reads TGCGCCAGCAGTGACCCAGGGGATCAGCCCCAGCATTTT.

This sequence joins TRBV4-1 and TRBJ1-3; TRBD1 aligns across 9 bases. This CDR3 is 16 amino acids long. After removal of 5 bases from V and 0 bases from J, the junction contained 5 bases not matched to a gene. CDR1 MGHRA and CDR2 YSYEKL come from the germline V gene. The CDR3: CASSLGQGTSGNTIYF. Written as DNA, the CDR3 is TGCGCCAGCAGCTTAGGACAGGGGACCTCTGGAAACACCATATATTTT.

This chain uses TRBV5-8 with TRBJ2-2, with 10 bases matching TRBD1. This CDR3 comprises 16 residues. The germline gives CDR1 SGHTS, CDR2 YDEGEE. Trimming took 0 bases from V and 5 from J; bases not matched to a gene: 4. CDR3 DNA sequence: TGTGCCAGCAGCTTGGACACGGGACAGGGGACCGGGGAGCTGTTTTTT. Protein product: CASSLDTGQGTGELFF.

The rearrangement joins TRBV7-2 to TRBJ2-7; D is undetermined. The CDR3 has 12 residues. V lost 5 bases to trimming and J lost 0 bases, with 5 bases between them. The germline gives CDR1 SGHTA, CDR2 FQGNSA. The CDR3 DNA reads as TGTGCCAGCAGCGGAAGCTCCTACGAGCAGTACTTC. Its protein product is CASSGSSYEQYF. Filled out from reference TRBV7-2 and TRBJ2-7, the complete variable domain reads GAGVSQSPSNKVTEKGKDVELRCDPISGHTALYWYRQSLGQGLEFLIYFQGNSAPDKSGLPSDRFSAERTGGSVSTLTIQRTQQEDSAVYLCASSGSSYEQYFGPGTRLTVT.

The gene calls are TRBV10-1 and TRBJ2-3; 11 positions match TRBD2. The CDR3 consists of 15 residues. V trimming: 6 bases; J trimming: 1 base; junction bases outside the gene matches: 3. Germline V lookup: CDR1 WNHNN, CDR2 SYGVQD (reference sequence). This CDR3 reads CASRPGLAGTDTQYF. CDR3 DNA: TGCGCCAGCAGACCGGGACTAGCGGGCACAGATACGCAGTATTTT.

The CDR3 region has the DNA TGCGCCAGCAGCCAAGACGGCGCCAGCGCCCTCTCCCAAAACATTCAGTACTTC. This encodes CASSQDGASALSQNIQYF. This sequence joins TRBV4-3 and TRBJ2-4, with D unclear. The V and J ends lost 0 bases and 5 bases respectively, with 20 bases between them. The CDR3 spans 18 residues. CDR1 and CDR2 from the germline V gene are LGHNA and YSLEER.

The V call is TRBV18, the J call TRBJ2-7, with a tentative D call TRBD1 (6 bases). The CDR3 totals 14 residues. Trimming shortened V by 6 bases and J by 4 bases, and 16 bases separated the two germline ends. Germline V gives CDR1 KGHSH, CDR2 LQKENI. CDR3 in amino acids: CASSPDLQGYEQYF. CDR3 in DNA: TGTGCCAGCTCCCCCGACCTTCAGGGGTACGAGCAGTACTTC.

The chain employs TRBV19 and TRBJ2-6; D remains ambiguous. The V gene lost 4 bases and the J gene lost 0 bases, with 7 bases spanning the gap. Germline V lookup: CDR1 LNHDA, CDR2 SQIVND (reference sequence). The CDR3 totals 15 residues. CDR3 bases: TGTGCCAGTAGTAAGGTCAGCTCTGGGGCCAACGTCCTGACTTTC. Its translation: CASSKVSSGANVLTF.

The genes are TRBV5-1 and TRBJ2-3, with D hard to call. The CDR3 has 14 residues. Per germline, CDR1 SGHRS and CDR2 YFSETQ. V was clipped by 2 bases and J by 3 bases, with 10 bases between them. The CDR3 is CASSFGRPTDTQYF. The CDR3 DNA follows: TGCGCCAGCAGCTTTGGCAGACCTACAGATACGCAGTATTTT.

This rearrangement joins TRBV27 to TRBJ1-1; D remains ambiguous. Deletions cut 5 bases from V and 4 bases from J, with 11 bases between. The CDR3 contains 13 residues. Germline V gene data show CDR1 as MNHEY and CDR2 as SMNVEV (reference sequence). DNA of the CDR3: TGTGCCAGCAGTGTGCAGGTGGGCACTGAAGCTTTCTTT. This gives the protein CASSVQVGTEAFF.

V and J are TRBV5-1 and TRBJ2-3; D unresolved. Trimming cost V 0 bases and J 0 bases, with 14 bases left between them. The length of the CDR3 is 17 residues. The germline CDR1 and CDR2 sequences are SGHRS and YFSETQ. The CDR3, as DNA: TGCGCCAGCAGCTTGGTGGCGTCTCGGCCTAGCACAGATACGCAGTATTTT. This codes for CASSLVASRPSTDTQYF.

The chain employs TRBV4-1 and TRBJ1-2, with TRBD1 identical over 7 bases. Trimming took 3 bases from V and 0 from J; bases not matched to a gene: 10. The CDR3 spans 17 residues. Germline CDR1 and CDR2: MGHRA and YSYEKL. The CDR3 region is CASSHPQTGPPNYGYTF. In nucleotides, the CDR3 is TGCGCCAGCAGCCACCCCCAGACAGGGCCTCCTAACTATGGCTACACCTTC.

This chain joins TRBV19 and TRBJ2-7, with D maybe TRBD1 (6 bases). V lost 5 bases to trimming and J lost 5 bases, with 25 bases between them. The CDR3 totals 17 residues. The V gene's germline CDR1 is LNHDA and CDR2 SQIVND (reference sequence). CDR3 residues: CASSASYEEQGQHEQYF. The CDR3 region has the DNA TGTGCCAGTAGTGCCTCTTATGAAGAACAGGGCCAACACGAGCAGTACTTC.

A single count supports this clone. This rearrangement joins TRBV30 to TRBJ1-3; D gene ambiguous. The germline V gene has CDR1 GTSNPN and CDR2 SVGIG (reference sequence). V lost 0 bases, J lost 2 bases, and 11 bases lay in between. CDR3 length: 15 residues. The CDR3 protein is CAWSVGKLPGNTIYF. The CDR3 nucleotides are TGTGCCTGGAGTGTAGGAAAGTTACCTGGAAACACCATATATTTT.

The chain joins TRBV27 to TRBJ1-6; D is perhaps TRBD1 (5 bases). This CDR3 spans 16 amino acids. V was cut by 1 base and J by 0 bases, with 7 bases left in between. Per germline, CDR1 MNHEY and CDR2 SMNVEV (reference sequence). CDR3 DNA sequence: TGTGCCAGCAGTTTATGGGGGACCTCCTATAATTCACCCCTCCACTTT. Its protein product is CASSLWGTSYNSPLHF.

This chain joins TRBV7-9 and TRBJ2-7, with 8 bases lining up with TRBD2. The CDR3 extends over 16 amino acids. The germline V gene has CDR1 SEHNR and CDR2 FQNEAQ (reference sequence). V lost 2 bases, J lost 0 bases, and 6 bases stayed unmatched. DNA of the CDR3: TGTGCCAGCAGCTTACAGACTAGCGAGAGCTCCTACGAGCAGTACTTC. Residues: CASSLQTSESSYEQYF. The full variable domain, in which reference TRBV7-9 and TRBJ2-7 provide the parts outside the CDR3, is DTGVSQNPRHKITKRGQNVTFRCDPISEHNRLYWYRQTLGQGPEFLTYFQNEAQLEKSRLLSDRFSAERPKGSFSTLEIQRTEQGDSAMYLCASSLQTSESSYEQYFGPGTRLTVT.

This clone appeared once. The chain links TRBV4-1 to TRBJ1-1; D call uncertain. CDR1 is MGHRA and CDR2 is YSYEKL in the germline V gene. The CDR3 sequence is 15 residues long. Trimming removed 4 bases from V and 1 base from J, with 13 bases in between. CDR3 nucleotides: TGCGCCAGCAGCCCCCTAAAAAGTGGGAACACTGAAGCTTTCTTT. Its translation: CASSPLKSGNTEAFF.

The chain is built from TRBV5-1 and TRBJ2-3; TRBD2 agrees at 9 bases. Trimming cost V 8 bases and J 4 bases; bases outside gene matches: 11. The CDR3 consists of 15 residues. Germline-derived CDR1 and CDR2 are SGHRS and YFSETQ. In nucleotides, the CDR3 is TGCGCCAGTCAGAGGGAGCTAGCGGGGTCAGATACGCAGTATTTT. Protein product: CASQRELAGSDTQYF.

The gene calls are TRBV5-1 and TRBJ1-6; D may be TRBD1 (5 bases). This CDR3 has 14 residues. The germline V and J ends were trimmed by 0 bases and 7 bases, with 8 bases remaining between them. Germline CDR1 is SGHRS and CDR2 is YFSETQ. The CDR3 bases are TGCGCCAGCAGCTTGGAGGGGAACAATTCACCCCTCCACTTT. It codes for CASSLEGNNSPLHF.

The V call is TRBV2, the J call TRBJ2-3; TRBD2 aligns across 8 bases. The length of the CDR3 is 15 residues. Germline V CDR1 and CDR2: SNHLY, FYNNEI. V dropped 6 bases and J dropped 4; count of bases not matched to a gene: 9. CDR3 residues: CASRKEAGAPDTQYF. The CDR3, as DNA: TGTGCCAGCAGAAAAGAAGCGGGAGCCCCAGATACGCAGTATTTT.

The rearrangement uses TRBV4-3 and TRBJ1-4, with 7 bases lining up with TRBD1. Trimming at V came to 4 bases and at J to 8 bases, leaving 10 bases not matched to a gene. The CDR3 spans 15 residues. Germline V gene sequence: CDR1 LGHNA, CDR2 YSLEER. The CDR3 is CASSPSTGLGEKLFF. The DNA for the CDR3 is TGCGCCAGCAGCCCCTCGACAGGGCTGGGAGAAAAACTGTTTTTT.

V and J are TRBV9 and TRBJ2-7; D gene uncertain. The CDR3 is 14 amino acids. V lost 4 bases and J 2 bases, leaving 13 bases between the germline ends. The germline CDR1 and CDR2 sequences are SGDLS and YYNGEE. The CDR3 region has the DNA TGTGCCAGCAGCCCTTACGAGAAACCCTACGAGCAGTACTTC. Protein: CASSPYEKPYEQYF.

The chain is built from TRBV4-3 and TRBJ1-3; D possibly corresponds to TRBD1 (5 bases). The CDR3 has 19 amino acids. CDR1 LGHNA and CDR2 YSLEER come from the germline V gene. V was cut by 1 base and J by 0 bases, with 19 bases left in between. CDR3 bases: TGCGCCAGCAGCCAAGCCTCCTCGGCCTGGGGGTCCTCTGGAAACACCATATATTTT. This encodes CASSQASSAWGSSGNTIYF.

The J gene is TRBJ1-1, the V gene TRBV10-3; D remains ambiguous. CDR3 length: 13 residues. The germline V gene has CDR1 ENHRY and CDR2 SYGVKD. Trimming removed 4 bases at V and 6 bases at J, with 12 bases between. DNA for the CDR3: TGTGCCATCAGTGCTGAGGTGGTCGCTGAAGCTTTCTTT. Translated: CAISAEVVAEAFF.

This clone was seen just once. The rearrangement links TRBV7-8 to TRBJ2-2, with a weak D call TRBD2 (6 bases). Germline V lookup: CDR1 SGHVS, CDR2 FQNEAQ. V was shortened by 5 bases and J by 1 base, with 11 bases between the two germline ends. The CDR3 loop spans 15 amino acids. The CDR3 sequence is CASSPTGENTGELFF. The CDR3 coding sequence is TGTGCCAGCAGCCCCACGGGGGAGAACACCGGGGAGCTGTTTTTT.

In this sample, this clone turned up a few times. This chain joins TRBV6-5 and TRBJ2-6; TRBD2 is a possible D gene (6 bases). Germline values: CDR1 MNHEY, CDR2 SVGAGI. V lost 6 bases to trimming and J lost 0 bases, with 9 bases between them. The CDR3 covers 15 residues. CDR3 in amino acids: CASRRGVSGANVLTF. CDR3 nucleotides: TGTGCCAGCAGGCGGGGTGTCTCTGGGGCCAACGTCCTGACTTTC.